Below, 3 T cell receptor beta chains from the same sample are listed, as sequenced in a study of blood T cell repertoires in COVID-19. Profiled with immunoSEQ multiplex PCR; TCRdb holds only in-frame clones, not every one. This sample has hundreds of thousands of clones, with more than 90% found just once. Sequencing was done on a sample of PBMCs or T cells enriched from blood (not recorded which). The receptor set was obtained from a man in his sixties who had recovered from COVID-19.

The chain couples TRBV9 to TRBJ1-6; D perhaps matches TRBD1 (6 bases). This CDR3 comprises 14 residues. CDR1 and CDR2 from the germline V gene are SGDLS and YYNGEE. The V gene lost 4 bases and the J gene lost 15 bases, with 20 bases spanning the gap. CDR3 residues: CASSLHRAPDLLHF. DNA for the CDR3: TGTGCCAGCAGCCTGCACAGGGCACCCGACCTCCTCCACTTT.

The chain carries TRBV7-3 and TRBJ2-2; 7 positions match TRBD1. The CDR3 contains 14 residues. Trimming took 5 bases from V and 8 from J; bases not matched to a gene: 8. Per the germline V gene, CDR1 is SGHTA and CDR2 is FQGTGA. The CDR3 reads CASSDGQVPGELFF. CDR3 in DNA: TGTGCCAGCAGCGACGGACAGGTCCCGGGGGAGCTGTTTTTT.

The gene calls are TRBV19 and TRBJ1-2; possible D gene TRBD1, 6 bases. This CDR3 comprises 17 residues. Trimming left V 3 bases short and J 4 bases short, with 21 bases between. CDR1 and CDR2 (germline): LNHDA, SQIVND (reference sequence). In nucleotides, the CDR3 is TGTGCCAGTAGTATCGGATGGTCTCAGGGGCGAGGCTATGGCTACACCTTC. It codes for CASSIGWSQGRGYGYTF. The full variable domain, its missing parts supplied by reference TRBV19 and TRBJ1-2, is DGGITQSPKYLFRKEGQNVTLSCEQNLNHDAMYWYRQDPGQGLRLIYYSQIVNDFQKGDIAEGYSVSREKKESFPLTVTSAQKNPTAFYLCASSIGWSQGRGYGYTFGSGTRLTVV.